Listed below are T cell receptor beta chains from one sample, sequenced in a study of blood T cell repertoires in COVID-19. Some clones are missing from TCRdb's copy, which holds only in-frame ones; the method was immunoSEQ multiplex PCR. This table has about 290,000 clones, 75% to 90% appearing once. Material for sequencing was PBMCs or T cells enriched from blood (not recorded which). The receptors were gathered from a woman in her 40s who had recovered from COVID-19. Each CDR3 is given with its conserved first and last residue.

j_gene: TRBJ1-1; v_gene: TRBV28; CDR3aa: CASSLSQSFEAFF
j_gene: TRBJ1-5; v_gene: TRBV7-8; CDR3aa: CASSLLFSTGQGNDQPQHF
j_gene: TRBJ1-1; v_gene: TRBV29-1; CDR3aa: CSVESPGQGQGAFF
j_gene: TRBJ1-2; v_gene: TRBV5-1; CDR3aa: CASSWGGADGYTF
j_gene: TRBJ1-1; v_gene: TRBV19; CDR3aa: CASSLNPTVNTEAFF
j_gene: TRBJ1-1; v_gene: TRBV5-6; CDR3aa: CASSLLRGDTEAFF
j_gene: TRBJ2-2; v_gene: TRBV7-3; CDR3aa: CASSGTSLRGTGELFF
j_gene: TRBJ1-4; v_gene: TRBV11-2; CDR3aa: CASSGYRGLGEKLFF
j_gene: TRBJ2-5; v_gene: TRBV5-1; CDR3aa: CASSSTAGPGETQYF
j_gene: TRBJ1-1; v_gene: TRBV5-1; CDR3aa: CASSLGGPGGDEAFF